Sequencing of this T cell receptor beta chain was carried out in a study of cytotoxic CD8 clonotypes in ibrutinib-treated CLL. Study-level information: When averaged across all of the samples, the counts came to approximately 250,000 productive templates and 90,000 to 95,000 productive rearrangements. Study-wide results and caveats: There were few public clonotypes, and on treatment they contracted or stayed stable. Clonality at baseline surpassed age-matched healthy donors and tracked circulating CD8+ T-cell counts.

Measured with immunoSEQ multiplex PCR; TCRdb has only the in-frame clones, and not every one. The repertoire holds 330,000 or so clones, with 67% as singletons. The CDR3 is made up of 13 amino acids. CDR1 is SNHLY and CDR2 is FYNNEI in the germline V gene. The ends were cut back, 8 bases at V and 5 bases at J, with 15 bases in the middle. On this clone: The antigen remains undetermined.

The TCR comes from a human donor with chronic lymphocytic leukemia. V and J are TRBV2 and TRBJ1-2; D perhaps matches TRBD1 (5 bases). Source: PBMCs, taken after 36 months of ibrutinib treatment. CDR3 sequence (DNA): TGTGCCAGCGGACGAGGGACGGCTTATGGCTACACCTTC. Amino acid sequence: CASGRGTAYGYTF. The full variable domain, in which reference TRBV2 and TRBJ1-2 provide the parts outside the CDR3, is EPEVTQTPSHQVTQMGQEVILRCVPISNHLYFYWYRQILGQKVEFLVSFYNNEISEKSEIFDDQFSVERPDGSNFTLKIRSTKLEDSAMYFCASGRGTAYGYTFGSGTRLTVV.